These 20 T cell receptor beta chains came from one sample sequenced in a study of T cell responses to AZD1222 COVID-19 vaccine. Repertoires were generated with immunoSEQ multiplex PCR, while TCRdb's copy carries only in-frame clones and drops some. The sample has around 87,000 clones, roughly nine tenths seen once. The material sequenced was peripheral blood, taken 28 days after the second AZD1222 dose. Every receptor here comes from an adult who received the AZD1222 COVID-19 vaccine.

This chain connects TRBV19 to TRBJ2-2; 9 bases align to TRBD1. The V gene end was trimmed by 7 bases and the J gene end by 7 bases; junction bases not matched to a gene: 4. Germline lookup yields CDR1 LNHDA and CDR2 SQIVND (reference sequence). The CDR3 contains 13 residues. Written as DNA, the CDR3 is TGTGCCAGTATCCCGACAGGGGGCGGGGAGCTGTTTTTT. Protein sequence: CASIPTGGGELFF. Full variable domain (outside the CDR3, taken from reference TRBV19 and TRBJ2-2): DGGITQSPKYLFRKEGQNVTLSCEQNLNHDAMYWYRQDPGQGLRLIYYSQIVNDFQKGDIAEGYSVSREKKESFPLTVTSAQKNPTAFYLCASIPTGGGELFFGEGSRLTVL.

The genes are TRBV29-1 and TRBJ2-3; maybe TRBD1 (5 bases). Germline CDR1 reads SQVTM; CDR2 reads ANQGSEA. The V end was cut by 3 bases, the J end by 3 bases, with 7 bases between. This CDR3 has 12 residues. The CDR3 sequence is CSVEAGTDTQYF. CDR3 nucleotides: TGCAGCGTTGAGGCAGGGACAGATACGCAGTATTTT.

CDR3 sequence: CASSLASRGDTEAFF. CDR3 DNA: TGTGCCAGCAGCTTGGCCAGCAGGGGTGACACTGAAGCTTTCTTT. The chain uses TRBV5-8 and TRBJ1-1; D is perhaps TRBD1 (6 bases). The CDR3 runs 15 residues. V lost 0 bases, J lost 3 bases, and 12 bases lay in between. The germline V gene encodes CDR1 SGHTS and CDR2 YDEGEE. Combining the CDR3 with reference TRBV5-8 and TRBJ1-1 gives the whole variable domain EAGVTQSPTHLIKTRGQQATLRCSPISGHTSVYWYQQALGLGLQFLLWYDEGEERNRGNFPPRFSGRQFPNYSSELNVNALELEDSALYLCASSLASRGDTEAFFGQGTRLTVV.

The J gene is TRBJ1-6, the V gene TRBV4-1; 7 nucleotides align to TRBD1. CDR3 size: 16 residues. Per germline, CDR1 MGHRA and CDR2 YSYEKL. The junction had 11 bases not matched to a gene; V was cut back by 3 bases and J by 9 bases. The CDR3 is CASSHDRDSRPSPLHF. In DNA, the CDR3 is TGCGCCAGCAGCCATGACCGGGACAGCCGACCTTCACCCCTCCACTTT.

V is TRBV4-2 and J is TRBJ2-5; TRBD2 matches at 11 bases. There are 15 residues in the CDR3. Germline CDR1 is LGHNA and CDR2 is YNFKEQ. The ends lost 4 bases at V and 3 bases at J; junction bases unmatched: 4. As DNA, the CDR3 is TGTGCCAGCAGCCGACAGACTAGCGGGGAAGAGACCCAGTACTTC. Its translation is CASSRQTSGEETQYF.

The chain combines TRBV6-5 with TRBJ1-2; D unresolved. This CDR3 spans 15 amino acids. The germline V gene encodes CDR1 MNHEY and CDR2 SVGAGI. The V and J ends lost 4 bases and 2 bases respectively, with 14 bases between them. CDR3: CASSSRAGVNYGYTF. The CDR3, as DNA: TGTGCCAGCAGTTCTAGGGCTGGGGTCAACTATGGCTACACCTTC.

This chain connects TRBV30 to TRBJ1-6; D remains unclear. Germline V gene lookup returns CDR1 GTSNPN and CDR2 SVGIG (reference sequence). The CDR3 covers 15 residues. Between the trimmed V and J ends, which lost 5 bases and 2 bases, there was a span of 13 bases. The chain's CDR3 is CAWAALYPYNSPLHF. The CDR3, as DNA: TGTGCCTGGGCAGCCTTATATCCCTATAATTCACCCCTCCACTTT.

This chain links TRBV24-1 with TRBJ2-2; D is unclear. The CDR3 has 15 amino acids. Trimming took 4 bases from V and 6 from J, leaving 14 bases between them. Germline CDR1 is KGHDR and CDR2 is SFDVKD. CDR3 sequence: CATSDSVPGAGELFF. CDR3 bases: TGTGCCACCAGTGACTCCGTACCTGGGGCCGGGGAGCTGTTTTTT.

V usage is TRBV5-1 and J usage is TRBJ2-3; 7 bases are a match to TRBD2. The CDR3 loop spans 15 amino acids. J was trimmed by 5 bases and V by 0 bases; bases with no gene match: 6. Germline assignment: CDR1 SGHRS and CDR2 YFSETQ. Written as DNA, the CDR3 is TGCGCCAGCAGCTTGGCCGGACTAGGGGTAGATACGCAGTATTTT. Amino acid sequence: CASSLAGLGVDTQYF. The complete variable domain, with remaining parts taken from reference TRBV5-1 and TRBJ2-3, reads KAGVTQTPRYLIKTRGQQVTLSCSPISGHRSVSWYQQTPGQGLQFLFEYFSETQRNKGNFPGRFSGRQFSNSRSEMNVSTLELGDSALYLCASSLAGLGVDTQYFGPGTRLTVL.

The CDR3 DNA reads TGCGCCAGCAGCCAAGATAGTCAGGCCGGGGAGCTGTTTTTT. It codes for CASSQDSQAGELFF. This chain connects TRBV4-3 to TRBJ2-2, with D unresolved. CDR3 length: 14 amino acids. Deletions cut 0 bases from V and 6 bases from J, with 8 bases between. The germline CDR1 and CDR2 sequences are LGHNA and YSLEER.

The chain links TRBV19 to TRBJ1-5, with TRBD1 matching over 7 bases. The CDR3 length is 14 residues. After removal of 6 bases from V and 0 bases from J, the junction contained 2 bases not matched to a gene. Germline V lookup: CDR1 LNHDA, CDR2 SQIVND (reference sequence). The CDR3 region has the DNA TGTGCCAGTAGCGACAGGGCTAGCAATCAGCCCCAGCATTTT. This sequence encodes CASSDRASNQPQHF.

In regard to this clone: The sample has other DNA sequences that encode this CDR3 too. The V gene is TRBV6-5, the J gene TRBJ1-2; D unresolved. CDR1 MNHEY and CDR2 SVGAGI come from the germline V gene. The CDR3 sequence is 14 residues long. V lost 0 bases and J lost 3, with 8 bases in between. The CDR3 coding sequence is TGTGCCAGCAGTTACTCGAGCGGGGACTATGGCTACACCTTC. Its protein product is CASSYSSGDYGYTF.

In its sample, this clone was seen once. This chain's CDR3 is CASSPSVTSGESGELFF. The CDR3 DNA sequence: TGTGCCAGCAGCCCTTCGGTGACTAGCGGGGAATCCGGGGAGCTGTTTTTT. This rearrangement joins TRBV4-2 to TRBJ2-2, with 11 bases that match TRBD2. This CDR3 is built from 17 residues. CDR1 LGHNA and CDR2 YNFKEQ come from the germline V gene. The V gene end was trimmed by 4 bases and the J gene end by 6 bases; junction bases not matched to a gene: 10.

This clone was observed a handful of times. The chain joins TRBV6-2 or TRBV6-3 to TRBJ1-2, with D unresolved. This CDR3 is built from 15 residues. Germline V lookup: CDR1 MNHEY, CDR2 SVGEGT. V lost 3 bases to trimming and J lost 8 bases, with 19 bases between them. The CDR3 region is CASSYPAREPRGYTF. DNA for the CDR3: TGTGCCAGCAGTTATCCAGCCCGTGAACCCCGAGGCTACACCTTC.

Turning to this clone: The identical CDR3 is also encoded by other nucleotide sequences in the sample. CDR3 in amino acids: CASSLGSQPQHF. CDR3 bases: TGTGCCAGCAGCTTAGGGTCTCAGCCCCAGCATTTT. The genes are TRBV7-9 and TRBJ1-5; D is unclear. This CDR3 contains 12 residues. Germline lookup yields CDR1 SEHNR and CDR2 FQNEAQ (reference sequence). The V and J ends lost 1 base and 6 bases respectively, with 4 bases between them.

CDR3 protein: CASSGRSYEQYF. CDR3 DNA sequence: TGTGCCAGCAGCGGGAGGTCCTACGAGCAGTACTTC. The chain recombines TRBV11-3 with TRBJ2-7; a possible D gene is TRBD2 (6 bases). CDR3 size: 12 residues. The germline gives CDR1 SGHNT, CDR2 YENEEA. With 5 bases removed from V and 1 base from J, the gap between germline ends came to 6 bases.

V usage is TRBV6-6 and J usage is TRBJ2-7; D is ambiguous. CDR1 is MNHNY and CDR2 is SVGAGI in the germline V gene (reference sequence). V lost 4 bases to trimming and J lost 3 bases, with 7 bases between them. This CDR3 has 12 residues. Here the CDR3 DNA reads TGTGCCAGCAGTTGGCCCCACTACGAGCAGTACTTC. It encodes CASSWPHYEQYF.

The chain combines TRBV21-1 with TRBJ2-3; the table's D call, TRBD1, was not checked against the DNA. TRBV21-1 is annotated as a pseudogene. This CDR3 has 16 residues. CDR3 nucleotides: TGTGCCAGCAGCAAAGACGAGGGGGCGCGGACAGATACGCAGTATTTT. This translates into CASSKDEGARTDTQYF.

The CDR3 DNA reads as TGTGCCACCCCTCGGTTGACCGGGGGGGTTTGTGGGGCCAACGTCCTGACTTTC. Its translation is CATPRLTGGVCGANVLTF. V and J are TRBV24-1 and TRBJ2-6; 8 bases align to TRBD2. This CDR3 is 18 amino acids long. Germline CDR1 and CDR2: KGHDR and SFDVKD. V gave up 9 bases and J gave up 3 bases; unmatched junction bases: 15.

V gene TRBV27 combines with J gene TRBJ2-1, with TRBD1 matching 8 bases. J lost 9 bases, V lost 5 bases, and 9 bases had no gene match. The CDR3 runs 14 residues. Germline CDR1 MNHEY, CDR2 SMNVEV (reference sequence). DNA of the CDR3: TGTGCCAGCAGTCCAGACAGGGGTTACGGTGAGCAGTTCTTC. As protein: CASSPDRGYGEQFF.